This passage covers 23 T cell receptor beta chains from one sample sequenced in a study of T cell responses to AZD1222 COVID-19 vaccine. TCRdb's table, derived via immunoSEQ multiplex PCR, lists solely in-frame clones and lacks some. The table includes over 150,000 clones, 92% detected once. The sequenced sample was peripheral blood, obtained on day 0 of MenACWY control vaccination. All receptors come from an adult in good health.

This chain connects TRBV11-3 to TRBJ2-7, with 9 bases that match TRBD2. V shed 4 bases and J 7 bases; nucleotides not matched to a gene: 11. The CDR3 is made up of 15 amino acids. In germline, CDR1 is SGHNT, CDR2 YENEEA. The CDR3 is CASSSIGVAGVEQYF. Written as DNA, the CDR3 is TGTGCCAGCAGCTCCATCGGGGTAGCGGGAGTAGAGCAGTACTTC. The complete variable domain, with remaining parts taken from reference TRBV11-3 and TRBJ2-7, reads EAGVVQSPRYKIIEKKQPVAFWCNPISGHNTLYWYLQNLGQGPELLIRYENEEAVDDSQLPKDRFSAERLKGVDSTLKIQPAELGDSAVYLCASSSIGVAGVEQYFGPGTRLTVT.

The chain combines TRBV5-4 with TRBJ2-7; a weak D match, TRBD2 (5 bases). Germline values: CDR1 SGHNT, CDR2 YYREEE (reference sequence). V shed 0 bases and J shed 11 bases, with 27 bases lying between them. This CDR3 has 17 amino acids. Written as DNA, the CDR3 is TGTGCCAGCAGCTTGGGTCCAAACGGTGCCGGAGGCCTACTTAAGTACTTC. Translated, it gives CASSLGPNGAGGLLKYF. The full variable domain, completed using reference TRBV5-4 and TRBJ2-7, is ETGVTQSPTHLIKTRGQQVTLRCSSQSGHNTVSWYQQALGQGPQFIFQYYREEENGRGNFPPRFSGLQFPNYSSELNVNALELDDSALYLCASSLGPNGAGGLLKYFGPGTRLTVT.

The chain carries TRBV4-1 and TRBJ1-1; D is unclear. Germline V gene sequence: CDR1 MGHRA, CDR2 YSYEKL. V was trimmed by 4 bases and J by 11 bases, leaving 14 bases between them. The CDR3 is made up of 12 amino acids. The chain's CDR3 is CASSLPTGGAFF. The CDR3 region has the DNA TGCGCCAGCAGCCTACCCACCGGAGGGGCTTTCTTT.

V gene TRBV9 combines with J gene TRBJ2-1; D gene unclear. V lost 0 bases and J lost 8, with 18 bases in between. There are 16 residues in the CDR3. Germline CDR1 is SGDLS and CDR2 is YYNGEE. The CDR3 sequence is CASSVEVMGRWDEQFF. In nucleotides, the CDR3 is TGTGCCAGCAGCGTAGAAGTTATGGGTCGCTGGGATGAGCAGTTCTTC.

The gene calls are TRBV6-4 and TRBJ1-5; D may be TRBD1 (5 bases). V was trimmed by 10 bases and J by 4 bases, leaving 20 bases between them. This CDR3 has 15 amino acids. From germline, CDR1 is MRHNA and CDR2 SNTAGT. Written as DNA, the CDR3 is TGTGCCACCCAAGCGGGGCAGTTAAGAAATCAGCCCCAGCATTTT. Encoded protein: CATQAGQLRNQPQHF.

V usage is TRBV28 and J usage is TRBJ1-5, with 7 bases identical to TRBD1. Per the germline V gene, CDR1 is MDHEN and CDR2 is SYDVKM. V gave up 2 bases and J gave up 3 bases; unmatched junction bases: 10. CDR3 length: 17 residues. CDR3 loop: CASSLGPRTGVNQPQHF. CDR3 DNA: TGTGCCAGCAGTTTAGGGCCCCGGACAGGTGTCAATCAGCCCCAGCATTTT.

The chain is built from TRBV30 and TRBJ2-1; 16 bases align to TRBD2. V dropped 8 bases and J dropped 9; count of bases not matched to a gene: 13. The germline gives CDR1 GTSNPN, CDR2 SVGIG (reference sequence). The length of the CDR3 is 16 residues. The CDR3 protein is CARSSGTSGRAAEQFF. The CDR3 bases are TGTGCCCGATCCTCCGGGACTAGCGGGAGGGCCGCTGAGCAGTTCTTC.

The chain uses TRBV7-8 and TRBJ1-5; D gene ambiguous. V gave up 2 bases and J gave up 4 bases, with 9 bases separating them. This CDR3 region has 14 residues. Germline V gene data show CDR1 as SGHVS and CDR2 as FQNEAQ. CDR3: CASSLRPTNQPQHF. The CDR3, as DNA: TGTGCCAGCAGCTTAAGGCCCACGAATCAGCCCCAGCATTTT.

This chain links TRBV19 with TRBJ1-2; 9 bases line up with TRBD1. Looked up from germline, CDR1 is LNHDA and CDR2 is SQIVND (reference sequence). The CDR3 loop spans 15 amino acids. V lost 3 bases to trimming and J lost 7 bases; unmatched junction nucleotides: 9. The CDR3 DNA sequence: TGTGCCAGTAGTATCTCCTGGGACAGGGACTTTGGCTACACCTTC. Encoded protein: CASSISWDRDFGYTF.

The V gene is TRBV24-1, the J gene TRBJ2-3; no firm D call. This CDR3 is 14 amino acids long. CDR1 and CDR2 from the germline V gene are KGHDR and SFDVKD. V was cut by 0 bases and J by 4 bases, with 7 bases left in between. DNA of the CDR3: TGTGCCACCAGTGATTTGAAAGGGTCAGATACGCAGTATTTT. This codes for CATSDLKGSDTQYF.

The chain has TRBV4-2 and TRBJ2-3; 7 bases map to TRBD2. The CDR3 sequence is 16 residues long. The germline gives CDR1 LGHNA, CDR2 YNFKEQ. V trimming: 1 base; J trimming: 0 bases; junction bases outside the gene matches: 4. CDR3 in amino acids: CASSQVLRGSTDTQYF. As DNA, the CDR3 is TGTGCCAGCAGCCAAGTATTGCGGGGGAGCACAGATACGCAGTATTTT.

CDR3 DNA: TGTGCCAGCAGCTTAGGCGGAGGCCACCAAGAGACCCAGTACTTC. It codes for CASSLGGGHQETQYF. This chain joins TRBV7-7 and TRBJ2-5; the D gene is possibly TRBD2 (5 bases). The length of the CDR3 is 15 residues. Deletions cut 1 base from V and 0 bases from J, with 9 bases between. CDR1 is SSHAT and CDR2 is FNYEAQ in the germline V gene (reference sequence).

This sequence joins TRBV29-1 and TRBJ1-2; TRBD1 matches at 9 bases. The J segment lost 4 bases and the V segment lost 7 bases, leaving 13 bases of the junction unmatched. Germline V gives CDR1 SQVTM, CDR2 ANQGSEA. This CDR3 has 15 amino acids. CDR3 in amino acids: CSGLGTGSIGYGYTF. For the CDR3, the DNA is TGCAGCGGCCTCGGGACAGGGAGTATCGGCTATGGCTACACCTTC.

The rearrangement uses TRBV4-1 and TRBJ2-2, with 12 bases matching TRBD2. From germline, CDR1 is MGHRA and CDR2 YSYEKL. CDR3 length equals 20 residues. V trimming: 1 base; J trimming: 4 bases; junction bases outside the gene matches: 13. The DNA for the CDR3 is TGCGCCAGCAGCCAAGTACCCTCGACTAGCGGGAGAACCTTCACCGGGGAGCTGTTTTTT. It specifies CASSQVPSTSGRTFTGELFF.

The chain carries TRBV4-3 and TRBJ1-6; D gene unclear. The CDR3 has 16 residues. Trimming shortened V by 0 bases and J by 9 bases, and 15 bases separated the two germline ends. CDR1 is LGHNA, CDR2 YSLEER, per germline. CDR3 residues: CASSQDRTGWGSPLHF. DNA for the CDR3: TGCGCCAGCAGCCAAGATCGAACGGGCTGGGGTTCACCCCTCCACTTT.

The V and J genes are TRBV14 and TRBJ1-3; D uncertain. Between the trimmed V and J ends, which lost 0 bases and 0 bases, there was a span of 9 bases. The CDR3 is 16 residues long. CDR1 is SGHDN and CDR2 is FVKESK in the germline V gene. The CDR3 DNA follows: TGTGCCAGCAGCCAAGATCACGGGAGCTCTGGAAACACCATATATTTT. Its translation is CASSQDHGSSGNTIYF.

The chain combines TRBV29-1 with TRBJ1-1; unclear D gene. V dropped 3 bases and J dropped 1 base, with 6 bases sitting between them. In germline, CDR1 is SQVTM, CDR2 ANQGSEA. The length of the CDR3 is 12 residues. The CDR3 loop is CSVDWENTEAFF. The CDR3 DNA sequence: TGCAGCGTTGATTGGGAGAACACTGAAGCTTTCTTT.

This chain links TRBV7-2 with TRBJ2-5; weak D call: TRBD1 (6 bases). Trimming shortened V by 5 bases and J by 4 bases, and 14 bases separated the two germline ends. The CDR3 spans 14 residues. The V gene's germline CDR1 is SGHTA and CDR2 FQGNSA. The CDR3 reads CASSEHRAGETQYF. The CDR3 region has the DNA TGTGCCAGCAGCGAACACAGGGCAGGAGAGACCCAGTACTTC. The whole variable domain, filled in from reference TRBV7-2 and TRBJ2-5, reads GAGVSQSPSNKVTEKGKDVELRCDPISGHTALYWYRQSLGQGLEFLIYFQGNSAPDKSGLPSDRFSAERTGGSVSTLTIQRTQQEDSAVYLCASSEHRAGETQYFGPGTRLLVL.

CDR3 residues: CATSRDEANTNYGYTF. Written as DNA, the CDR3 is TGTGCCACCAGCAGAGACGAGGCCAATACTAACTATGGCTACACCTTC. The J gene is TRBJ1-2, the V gene TRBV15; no reliable D call. Germline V lookup: CDR1 LNHNV, CDR2 YYDKDF (reference sequence). Trimming removed 0 bases at V and 0 bases at J, with 11 bases between. This CDR3 has 16 amino acids.

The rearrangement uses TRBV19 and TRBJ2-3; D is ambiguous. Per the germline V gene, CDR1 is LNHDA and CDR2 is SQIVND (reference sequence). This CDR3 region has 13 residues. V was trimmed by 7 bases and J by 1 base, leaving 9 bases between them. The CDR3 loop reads CASTLGRTDTQYF. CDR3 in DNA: TGTGCCAGTACCCTCGGTCGCACAGATACGCAGTATTTT.

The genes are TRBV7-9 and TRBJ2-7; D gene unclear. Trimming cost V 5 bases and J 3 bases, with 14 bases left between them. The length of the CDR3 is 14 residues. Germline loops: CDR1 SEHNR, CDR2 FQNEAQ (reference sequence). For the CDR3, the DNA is TGTGCCAGCAGCCCTGGCTGGGGAAACTACGAGCAGTACTTC. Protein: CASSPGWGNYEQYF.

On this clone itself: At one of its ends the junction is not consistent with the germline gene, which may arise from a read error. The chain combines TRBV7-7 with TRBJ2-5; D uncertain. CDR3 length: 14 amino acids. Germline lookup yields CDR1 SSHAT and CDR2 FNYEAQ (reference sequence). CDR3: CASSPDAHQETQYF. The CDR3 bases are TGTGCTAGCAGCCCGGACGCGCACCAAGAGACCCAGTACTTC.

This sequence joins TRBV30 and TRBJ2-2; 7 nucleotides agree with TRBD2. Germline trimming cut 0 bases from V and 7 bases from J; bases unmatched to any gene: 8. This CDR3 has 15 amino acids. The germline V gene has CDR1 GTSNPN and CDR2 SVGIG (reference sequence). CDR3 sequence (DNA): TGTGCCTGGAGTGTAAGGAGCGGGAAGCACGGGGAGCTGTTTTTT. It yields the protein CAWSVRSGKHGELFF.